Included here is one TCR beta chain sequence, with context. Its antigen is undetermined. The CDR3 loop spans 16 amino acids. CDR1 is SGHVS and CDR2 is FQNEAQ in the germline V gene. J lost 4 bases, V lost 4 bases, and 11 bases had no gene match. The data belong to a study of CD8 T cells in Susac syndrome. Sequencing of TCR beta was performed on blood CD8+ and CD4+ T cells. Negative isolation was used for CD8+ and CD4+ T cells, and FACS enrichment was applied to TEMRA cells. Random hexamers were used to reverse transcribe an amount of roughly 0.45 to 1 ug RNA. Coverage of TCR beta CDR3 amplification by immunoSEQ multiplex PCR extended to 54 Vbeta and 13 Jbeta. One entry per CDR3 protein results from TCRdb running MiXCR on the immunoSEQ multiplex PCR reads. The sample includes 170,000 or so distinct CDR3 sequences, about 94% of them seen just once. Study results and limitations: The study admitted that it had a relatively small number of individuals in its TCR sequencing and HLA analysis.

The TCR sequence derives from a human donor with multiple sclerosis. The source material was CD4+ T cells from PBMCs. The rearrangement joins TRBV7-8 to TRBJ1-1, with TRBD1 identical over 8 bases. The CDR3 DNA reads TGTGCCAGCAGCTCCACCCCAGGGGGCAGGGGCACTGAAGCTTTCTTT. Residues: CASSSTPGGRGTEAFF.